This TCR beta chain was captured by sequencing in a study of naive and memory T cell subsets. This clonotype was counted between two and nine times. Its cognate antigen is unknown. Study conclusions and caveats: Especially in CD8 cells, naive repertoires contained a few larger clonotypes, possibly CD45RA-re-expressing memory cells.

Losses at the gene ends were 4 bases for V and 2 bases for J; bases not matched to a gene: 4. The CDR3 is 14 amino acids. Looked up from germline, CDR1 is SGHRS and CDR2 is YFSETQ. Both TRBC1 and TRBC2 were covered by a beta constant-region primer of two equimolar oligonucleotides. Nested alpha and beta constant-region primers with the SP2 primer drove four PCR rounds on ligated cDNA. TCRdb reprocessed the UMI-ligation and nested PCR reads via MiXCR and lists one record per CDR3 protein. The repertoire has 150,000 or so distinct CDR3 sequences, approximately 24% of them found once; the top ten carry 0.1% to 0.11%.

The chain is built from TRBV5-1 and TRBJ2-5; 8 bases line up with TRBD1. The TCR originated in a human donor in good health. Sequencing input: naive CD4+ T cells from blood. The CDR3 spells CASSRGQAQETQYF. Written as DNA, the CDR3 is TGCGCCAGCAGCCGGGGACAGGCACAAGAGACCCAGTACTTC. Based on the CDR3 plus reference TRBV5-1 and TRBJ2-5, the full variable domain is KAGVTQTPRYLIKTRGQQVTLSCSPISGHRSVSWYQQTPGQGLQFLFEYFSETQRNKGNFPGRFSGRQFSNSRSEMNVSTLELGDSALYLCASSRGQAQETQYFGPGTRLLVL.